This T cell receptor (beta chain) was found in a study of T cells in Graves' hyperthyroidism and ophthalmopathy. Study-level findings and limits: Ophthalmopathy was distinguished from stable hyperthyroidism by 13 V-J signatures.

The V end lost 3 bases, the J end lost 4 bases, and 5 bases lay between the germline ends. The CDR3 contains 13 residues. Germline CDR1 KGHDR, CDR2 SFDVKD. These patients, aged 18 to 65, had recently diagnosed hyperthyroidism lasting under 2 months. Used for diagnoses were clinical symptoms, serum thyroxine and TRAb, thyroid ultrasound and orbital computed tomography. This clonotype has only a few counts. Its antigen is unknown. Amplification of TCR beta CDR3 regions used RNA as the template. Researchers ran a first-round RT-PCR on the TCR CDR3 using the HTBI primer set. TCRdb fed the multiplex PCR reads into MiXCR, producing one record per CDR3 protein. Of 250,000 to 350,000 distinct CDR3 sequences detected, around a sixth appear once; the ten largest clones hold around a third.

The rearrangement links TRBV24-1 to TRBJ2-2; the D gene is possibly TRBD1 (5 bases). This clonotype originated in a young man with Graves' hyperthyroidism. The sequencing input was blood. Here the CDR3 reads CATSDRGTGELFF. DNA of the CDR3: TGTGCCACCAGTGATAGGGGCACCGGGGAGCTGTTTTTT.